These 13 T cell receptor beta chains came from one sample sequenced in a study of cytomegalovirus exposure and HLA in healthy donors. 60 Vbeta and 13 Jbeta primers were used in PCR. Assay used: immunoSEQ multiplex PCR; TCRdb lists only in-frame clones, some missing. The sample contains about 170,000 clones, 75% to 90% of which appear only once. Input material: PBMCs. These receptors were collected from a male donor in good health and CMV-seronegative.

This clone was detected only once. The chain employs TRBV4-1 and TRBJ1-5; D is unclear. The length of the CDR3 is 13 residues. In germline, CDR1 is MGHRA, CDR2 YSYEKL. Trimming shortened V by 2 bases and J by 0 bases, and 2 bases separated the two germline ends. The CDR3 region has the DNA TGCGCCAGCAGCCAACATAGCAATCAGCCCCAGCATTTT. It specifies CASSQHSNQPQHF.

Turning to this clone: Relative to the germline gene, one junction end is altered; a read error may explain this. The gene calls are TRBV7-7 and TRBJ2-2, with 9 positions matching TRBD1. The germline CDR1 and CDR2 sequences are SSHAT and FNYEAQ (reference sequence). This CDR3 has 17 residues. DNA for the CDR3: TGTGCTAGCAGCTACCCGCCGGGACAGGGGAACACCGGGGAGCTGTTTTTT. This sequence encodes CASSYPPGQGNTGELFF.

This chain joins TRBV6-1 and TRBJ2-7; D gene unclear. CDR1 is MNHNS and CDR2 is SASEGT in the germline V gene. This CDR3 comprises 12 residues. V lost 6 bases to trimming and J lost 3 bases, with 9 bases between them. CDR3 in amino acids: CASSERGYEQYF. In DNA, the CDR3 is TGTGCCAGCAGCGAACGAGGCTACGAGCAGTACTTC.

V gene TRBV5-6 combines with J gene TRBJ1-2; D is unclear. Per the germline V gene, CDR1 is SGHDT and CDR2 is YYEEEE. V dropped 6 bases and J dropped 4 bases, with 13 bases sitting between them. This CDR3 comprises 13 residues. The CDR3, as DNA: TGTGCCAGCACCTACGGATGGAGCTATGGCTACACCTTC. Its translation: CASTYGWSYGYTF.

The DNA of the CDR3 is TGCGCCAGCAGCCAAGATTCTCGGACAGGGATGTACGAGCAGTACTTC. Translation gives CASSQDSRTGMYEQYF. The genes are TRBV4-1 and TRBJ2-7; 8 bases align to TRBD1. CDR1 and CDR2 (germline): MGHRA, YSYEKL. The CDR3 totals 16 residues. The ends lost 0 bases at V and 4 bases at J; junction bases unmatched: 8.

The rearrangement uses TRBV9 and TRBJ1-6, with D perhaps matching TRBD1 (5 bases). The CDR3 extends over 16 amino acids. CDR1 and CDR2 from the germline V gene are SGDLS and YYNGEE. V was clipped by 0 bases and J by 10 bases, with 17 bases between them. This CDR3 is CASSVGSTGGDSPLHF. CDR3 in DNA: TGTGCCAGCAGCGTAGGATCAACAGGAGGGGACTCACCCCTCCACTTT. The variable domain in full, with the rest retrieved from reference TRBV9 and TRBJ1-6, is DSGVTQTPKHLITATGQRVTLRCSPRSGDLSVYWYQQSLDQGLQFLIQYYNGEERAKGNILERFSAQQFPDLHSELNLSSLELGDSALYFCASSVGSTGGDSPLHFGNGTRLTVT.

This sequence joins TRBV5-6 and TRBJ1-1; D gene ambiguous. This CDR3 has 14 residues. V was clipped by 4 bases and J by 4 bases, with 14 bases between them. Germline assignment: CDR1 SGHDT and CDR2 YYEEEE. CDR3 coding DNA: TGTGCCAGCAGCCCTGGAGTCGGGTCCACTGAAGCTTTCTTT. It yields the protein CASSPGVGSTEAFF.

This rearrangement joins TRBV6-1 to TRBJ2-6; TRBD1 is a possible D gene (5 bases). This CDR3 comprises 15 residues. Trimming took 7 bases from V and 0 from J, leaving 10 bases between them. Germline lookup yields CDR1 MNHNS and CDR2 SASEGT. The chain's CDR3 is CASNQGSSGANVLTF. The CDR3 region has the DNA TGTGCCAGCAATCAGGGTAGCTCTGGGGCCAACGTCCTGACTTTC.

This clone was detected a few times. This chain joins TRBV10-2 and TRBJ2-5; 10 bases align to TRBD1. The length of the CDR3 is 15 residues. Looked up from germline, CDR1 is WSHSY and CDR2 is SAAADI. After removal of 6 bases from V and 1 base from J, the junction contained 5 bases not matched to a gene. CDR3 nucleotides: TGCGCCAGCAGCATCCGGGACAGGGGCCAAGAGACCCAGTACTTC. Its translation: CASSIRDRGQETQYF.

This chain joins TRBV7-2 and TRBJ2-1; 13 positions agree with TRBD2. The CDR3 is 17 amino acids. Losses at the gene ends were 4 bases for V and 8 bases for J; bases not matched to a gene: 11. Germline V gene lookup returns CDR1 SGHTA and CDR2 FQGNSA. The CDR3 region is CASSSHRLAGGFDEQFF. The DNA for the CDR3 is TGTGCCAGCAGCTCCCACCGACTAGCGGGGGGTTTTGATGAGCAGTTCTTC.

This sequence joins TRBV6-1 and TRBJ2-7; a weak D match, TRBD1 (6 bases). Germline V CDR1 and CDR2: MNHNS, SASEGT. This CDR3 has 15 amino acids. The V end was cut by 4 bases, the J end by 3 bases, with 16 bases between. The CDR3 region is CASSALARGSYEQYF. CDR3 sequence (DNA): TGTGCCAGCAGTGCCTTGGCCAGGGGTAGCTACGAGCAGTACTTC.

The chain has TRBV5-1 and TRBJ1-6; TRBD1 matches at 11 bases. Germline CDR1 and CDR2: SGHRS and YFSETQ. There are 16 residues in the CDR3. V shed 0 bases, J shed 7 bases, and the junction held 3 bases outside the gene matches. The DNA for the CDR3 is TGCGCCAGCAGCTTGGCCGGACAGGGGGCAAATTCACCCCTCCACTTT. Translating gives CASSLAGQGANSPLHF.

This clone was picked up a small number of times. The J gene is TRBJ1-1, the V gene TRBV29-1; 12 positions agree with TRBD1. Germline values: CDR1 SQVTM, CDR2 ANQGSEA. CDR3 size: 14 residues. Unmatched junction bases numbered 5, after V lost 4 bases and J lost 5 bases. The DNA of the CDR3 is TGCAGCGTTGTTGGGGACAGGGGGCAAACTGAAGCTTTCTTT. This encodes CSVVGDRGQTEAFF.